Sequencing of this T cell receptor beta chain was carried out in a study of shared clonotypes between healthy human individuals. On ten immunoSEQ deep assay plates, unsorted PBMC DNA was sequenced. Original processing methods: ImmunoSEQ sequences covered only the junction and lacked quality scores; filtering therefore differed. Profiling relied on immunoSEQ multiplex PCR, and the TCRdb table lists in-frame clones only, not all of them. V and J calls and clone size follow that table, whereas D and trimming were derived from the DNA. The sample contains over 400,000 clones, over 70% of which appear only once. The CDR3 contains 14 residues. V gave up 6 bases and J gave up 4 bases, with 16 bases separating them. Germline-derived CDR1 and CDR2 are SGHKS and YYEKEE (reference sequence). Adults of Caucasian background living in Nashville, Tennessee made up all donors.

This clonotype originated in a woman aged 40 to 50 in good health. Some clones in this sample may be carry-over from other donors' samples. The material sequenced was PBMCs. The chain couples TRBV5-5 to TRBJ1-1; perhaps TRBD1 as D (6 bases). CDR3 in DNA: TGTGCCAGCAACCTCGGGGGGCCGCTCACTGAAGCTTTCTTT. It specifies CASNLGGPLTEAFF.